This T cell receptor (beta chain) was documented in a study of T cell responses to AZD1222 COVID-19 vaccine. Study overall: Analysis merged second doses at about 4 or about 12 weeks.

The study's findings and limits: It should be noted that donors were predominantly white British and more often female, and clonal diversity was possibly underestimated. Unmutated variant regions reportedly attract nearly half of all spike-specific TCRs. Researchers report vaccine-associated CD4 TCRs spanning spike, with dominance at 160-218 and 743-854.

The table came from immunoSEQ multiplex PCR; TCRdb's copy has only in-frame clones and leaves some out. The sample contains 90,000 to 100,000 clones, 70% to 90% of which appear only once. Note on this clone: Its antigen is not known.

Material: peripheral blood, obtained on day 0 of AZD1222 vaccination. This sequence was found in an adult in good health.

The DNA for the CDR3 is TGTGCCAGCAGGCGGACTAGCGGGGGGGCCGGGGAGACCCAGTACTTC. Encoded protein: CASRRTSGGAGETQYF. The chain employs TRBV2 and TRBJ2-5; 15 bases are shared with TRBD2. Germline trimming cut 6 bases from V and 5 bases from J; bases unmatched to any gene: 7. This CDR3 spans 16 amino acids. Germline loops: CDR1 SNHLY, CDR2 FYNNEI.